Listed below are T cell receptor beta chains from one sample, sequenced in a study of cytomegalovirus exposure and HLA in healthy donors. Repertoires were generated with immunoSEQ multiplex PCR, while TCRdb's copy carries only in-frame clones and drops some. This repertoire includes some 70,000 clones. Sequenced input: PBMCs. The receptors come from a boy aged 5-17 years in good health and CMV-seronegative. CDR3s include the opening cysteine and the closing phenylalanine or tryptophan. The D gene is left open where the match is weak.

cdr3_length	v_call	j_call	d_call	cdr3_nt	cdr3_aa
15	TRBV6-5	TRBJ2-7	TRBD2	TGTGCCAGCAGACCAAGAGCGGGAGAGGTCTACGAGCAGTACTTC	CASRPRAGEVYEQYF
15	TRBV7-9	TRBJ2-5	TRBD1	TGTGCCAGCAGCTTAGGGACAGGGGACCAAGAGACCCAGTACTTC	CASSLGTGDQETQYF
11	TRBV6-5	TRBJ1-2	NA	TGTGCCACCTACCGGGGGTCTGGCTACACCTTC	CATYRGSGYTF
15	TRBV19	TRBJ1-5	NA	TGTGCCAGTAGTATTAAGGACAGTCGCAATCAGCCCCAGCATTTT	CASSIKDSRNQPQHF
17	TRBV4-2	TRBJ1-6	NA	TGTGCCAGCAGCCGAGACCTCTACCCCGCGGGGAATTCACCCCTACACTTT	CASSRDLYPAGNSPLHF
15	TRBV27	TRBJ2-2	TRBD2	TGTGCCAGCAGTGCTCGCGGGGGGCGAGGCGGGGAGCTGTTTTTT	CASSARGGRGGELFF
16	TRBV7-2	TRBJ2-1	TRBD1	TGTGCCAGCAGCTTGCAGCCGGACAGGCTCTACAATGAGCAGTTCTTC	CASSLQPDRLYNEQFF
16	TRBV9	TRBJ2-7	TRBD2	TGTGCCAGCAGCGTAGCTACGGCGGGAGCCCCTAATGAGCAGTACTTC	CASSVATAGAPNEQYF
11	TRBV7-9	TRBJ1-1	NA	TGTGCCAGCACGGGGGACACTGAAGCTTTCTTT	CASTGDTEAFF
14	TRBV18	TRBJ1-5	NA	TGTGCCAGCTCACCTGGAGGGTTCAATCAGCCCCAGCATTTT	CASSPGGFNQPQHF
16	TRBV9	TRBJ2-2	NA	TGTGCCAGCAGCGCTGGACACCAAACGAACACCGGGGAGCTGTTTTTT	CASSAGHQTNTGELFF
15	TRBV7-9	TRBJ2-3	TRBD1	TGTGCCAGCAGCTTAGCGGACAGGGTAACAGATACGCAGTATTTT	CASSLADRVTDTQYF
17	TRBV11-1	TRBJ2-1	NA	TGTGCCAGCAGCTTATCAGGATTACTAGGGACCTACAATGAGCAGTTCTTC	CASSLSGLLGTYNEQFF
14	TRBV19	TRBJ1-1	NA	TGTGCCAGTAGTATATGGGAGGATGGGGGTGAAGCTTTCTTT	CASSIWEDGGEAFF
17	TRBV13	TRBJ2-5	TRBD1	TGTGCCAGCAGCATACAGAGGGGGACAGGCCTACATGGGACCCAGTACTTC	CASSIQRGTGLHGTQYF
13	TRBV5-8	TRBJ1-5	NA	TGTGCCAGCAGCTCGGCCGGGAGTCAGCCCCAGCATTTT	CASSSAGSQPQHF
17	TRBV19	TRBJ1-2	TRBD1	TGTGCCAGTAGCCAGGGGACAGGGACTTCCCCTGGAGATGGCTACACCTTC	CASSQGTGTSPGDGYTF
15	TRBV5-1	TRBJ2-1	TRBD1	TGCGCCAGCAGCTTTGGCACAGGGGGTGGGGGTGAGCAGTTCTTC	CASSFGTGGGGEQFF
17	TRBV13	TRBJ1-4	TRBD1	TGTGCCAGCAGCTACAACGCAGCAGGGGGCCCTCGAGAAAAACTGTTTTTT	CASSYNAAGGPREKLFF
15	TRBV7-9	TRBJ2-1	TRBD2	TGTGCCAGCAGCTACGGACTAGCGGGGGTCCATGAGCAGTTCTTC	CASSYGLAGVHEQFF
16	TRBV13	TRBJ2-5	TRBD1	TGTGCCAGCAGCACGCCAGACAGGGGGCGCTCAGAGACCCAGTACTTC	CASSTPDRGRSETQYF
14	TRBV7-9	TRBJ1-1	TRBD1	TGTGCCAGCAGCTGGGGACAGGATAACACTGAAGCTTTCTTT	CASSWGQDNTEAFF
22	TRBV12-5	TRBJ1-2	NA	TGTGCTAGTGGTTCCCTCCTTGCCGGGACACGGCGGTCTGATCGGGGGGACTATGGCTACACCTTC	CASGSLLAGTRRSDRGDYGYTF
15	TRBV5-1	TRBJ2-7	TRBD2	TGCGCCAGCAGCGCCACTAGCGGGAGCGCCTACGAGCAGTACTTC	CASSATSGSAYEQYF
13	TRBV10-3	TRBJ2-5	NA	TGTGCCACCCATGGGGGGAGTCAAGAGACCCAGTACTTC	CATHGGSQETQYF
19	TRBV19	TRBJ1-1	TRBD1	TGTGCCAGTAGTATAATAGGACAGGAAGCACTACACGTGAACACTGAAGCTTTCTTT	CASSIIGQEALHVNTEAFF
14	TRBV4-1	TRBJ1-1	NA	TGCGCCAGCAGCCAGAGCCGGGGGAGCACTGAAGCTTTCTTT	CASSQSRGSTEAFF
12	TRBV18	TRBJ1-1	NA	TGTGCGTCAGGCCCCCAAAGGACTGAAGCTTTCTTT	CASGPQRTEAFF
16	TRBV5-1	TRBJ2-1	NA	TGCGCCAGCAGCCTCCAGGGTTCTTGGATGGGCAATGAGCAGTTCTTC	CASSLQGSWMGNEQFF
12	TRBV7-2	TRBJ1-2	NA	TGTGCCCTGACGGACACTAACTATGGCTACACCTTC	CALTDTNYGYTF
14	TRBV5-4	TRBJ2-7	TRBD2	TGTGCCAGCAGCTTACCGGGGGGGTCCTACGAGCAGTACTTC	CASSLPGGSYEQYF
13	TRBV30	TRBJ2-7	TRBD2	TGTGCCTGGAGTGTCACTCCCGGGGGGGAGCAGTACTTC	CAWSVTPGGEQYF
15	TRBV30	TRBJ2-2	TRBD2	TGTGCCTGGAGGAAGCGGGGGGCGCTAACCGGGGAGCTGTTTTTT	CAWRKRGALTGELFF
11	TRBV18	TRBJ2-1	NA	TGTGCCAGATCACCACGTTCGGGGCAGTTCTTC	CARSPRSGQFF
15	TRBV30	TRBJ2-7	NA	TGTGCCTGGAGCCCGGGACCCCAGGGAGGGGGCGAGCAGTACTTC	CAWSPGPQGGGEQYF
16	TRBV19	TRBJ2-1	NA	TGTGCCAGTAGTATAGGCTCCCCTAGCGCCGACAATGAGCAGTTCTTC	CASSIGSPSADNEQFF
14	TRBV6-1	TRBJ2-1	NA	TGTGCCAGCACGGCGGGCCCGACCTACAATGAGCAGTTCTTC	CASTAGPTYNEQFF
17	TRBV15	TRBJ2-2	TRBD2	TGTGCCACCAGCAGGGACAGCGGGAGGGCCTTCAGCGGGGAGCTGTTTTTT	CATSRDSGRAFSGELFF
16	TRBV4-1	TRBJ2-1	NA	TGCGCCAGCAGCCAAGATCCACGAAACTCCGACAATGAGCAGTTCTTC	CASSQDPRNSDNEQFF
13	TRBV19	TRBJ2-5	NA	TGTGCCAGTAGTGACTGGCAGAGAGAGACCCAGTACTTC	CASSDWQRETQYF
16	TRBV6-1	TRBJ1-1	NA	TGTGCCAGCAGTGAATTTGGGCCGGGAGCGAACACTGAAGCTTTCTTT	CASSEFGPGANTEAFF
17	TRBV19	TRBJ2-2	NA	TGTGCCAGTAGTACGAGTTTGGGTACAGGGCGAACCGGGGAGCTGTTTTTT	CASSTSLGTGRTGELFF
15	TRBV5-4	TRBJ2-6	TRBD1	TGTGCCAGCAGCGAGACAGGGACTGGGGCCAACGTCCTGACTTTC	CASSETGTGANVLTF
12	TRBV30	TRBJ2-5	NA	TGTGCCTGGATGGCCCCTCAAGAGACCCAGTACTTC	CAWMAPQETQYF
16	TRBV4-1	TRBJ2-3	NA	TGCGCCAGCAGCCCGCTAGGAGGCTCCGGTTCCGATACGCAGTATTTT	CASSPLGGSGSDTQYF
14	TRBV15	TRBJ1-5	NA	TGTGCCACCAGCAGAGATATAGCGGGTCAGCCCCAGCATTTT	CATSRDIAGQPQHF
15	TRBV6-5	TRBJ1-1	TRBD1	TGTGCCAGCATGCGACAGGGGGCCATGAGGACTGAAGCTTTCTTT	CASMRQGAMRTEAFF
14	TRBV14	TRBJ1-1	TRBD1	TGTGCCAGCAGCCTCTTAACCTTGACAGGGGTAGCTTTCTTT	CASSLLTLTGVAFF
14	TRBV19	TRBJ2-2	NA	TGTGCCAGCAAGGGGCCGAGGACCACCGGGGAGCTGTTTTTT	CASKGPRTTGELFF
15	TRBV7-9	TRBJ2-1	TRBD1	TGTGCCAGCAGCTTAGATGGGACAGGAGACAATGAGCAGTTCTTC	CASSLDGTGDNEQFF
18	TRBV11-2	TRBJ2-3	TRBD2	TGTGCCAGCAGCCCGGTTCGTGGTAGCGGGGCGTTAACAGATACGCAGTATTTT	CASSPVRGSGALTDTQYF
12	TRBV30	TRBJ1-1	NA	TGTGCCTGGAGTGCTAGGGGGACTGAAGCTTTCTTT	CAWSARGTEAFF
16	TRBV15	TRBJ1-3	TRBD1	TGTGCCACCAGCAGAGATGCCAGGGGGATCGGAAACACCATATATTTT	CATSRDARGIGNTIYF